This passage covers 28 T cell receptor beta chains from one sample sequenced in a study of blood T cell repertoires in COVID-19. The assay was immunoSEQ multiplex PCR, and TCRdb's table has in-frame clones only and misses some. Among about 70,000 clones listed, more than 75% were seen once. Sample: peripheral blood. These receptors all come from a woman aged 55-70 years with acute or convalescent COVID-19.

The chain combines TRBV19 with TRBJ1-5, with a tentative D call TRBD1 (6 bases). Trimming removed 4 bases at V and 4 bases at J, with 11 bases between. This CDR3 comprises 14 residues. From germline, CDR1 is LNHDA and CDR2 SQIVND (reference sequence). CDR3 in amino acids: CASSTRQVNQPQHF. The CDR3 DNA sequence: TGTGCCAGTAGTACGAGACAGGTGAATCAGCCCCAGCATTTT.

The chain joins TRBV7-9 to TRBJ1-5; D gene uncertain. CDR3 length equals 12 residues. Germline CDR1 SEHNR, CDR2 FQNEAQ (reference sequence). V lost 8 bases and J 7 bases, leaving 12 bases between the germline ends. The CDR3 here is CASGPSNQPQHF. Written as DNA, the CDR3 is TGTGCCAGCGGGCCATCCAACCAGCCCCAGCATTTT.

This chain links TRBV4-1 with TRBJ2-3; maybe TRBD2 (5 bases). This CDR3 contains 15 residues. Germline V gene data show CDR1 as MGHRA and CDR2 as YSYEKL. V lost 4 bases and J 1 base, leaving 12 bases between the germline ends. CDR3 DNA sequence: TGCGCCAGCAGCCCCCGCCCCGGGGGCACAGATACGCAGTATTTT. As protein: CASSPRPGGTDTQYF.

The CDR3 DNA is TGTGCCAGCAGTTTCCGCAGGGATGCAGCAAATCAGCCCCAGCATTTT. Residues: CASSFRRDAANQPQHF. V gene TRBV27 combines with J gene TRBJ1-5; TRBD1 is a possible D gene (5 bases). V was trimmed by 3 bases and J by 4 bases, leaving 16 bases between them. Germline values: CDR1 MNHEY, CDR2 SMNVEV (reference sequence). The CDR3 has 16 residues.

This clone was seen just once. V is TRBV24-1 and J is TRBJ2-5; 8 bases line up with TRBD1. The CDR3 totals 15 residues. Trimming cost V 5 bases and J 5 bases; bases outside gene matches: 9. CDR1 KGHDR and CDR2 SFDVKD come from the germline V gene. The CDR3 nucleotides are TGTGCCACCAGTGTTCACAGGGGGACGGGGGAGACCCAGTACTTC. Translated: CATSVHRGTGETQYF.

CDR3 in amino acids: CASSLFGREGEQYF. In DNA form, the CDR3 reads TGTGCCAGCAGCTTGTTCGGCAGGGAGGGCGAGCAGTACTTC. The chain links TRBV5-6 to TRBJ2-7; 7 positions agree with TRBD2. The V gene end was trimmed by 1 base and the J gene end by 6 bases; junction bases not matched to a gene: 7. The CDR3 contains 14 residues. The germline CDR1 and CDR2 sequences are SGHDT and YYEEEE.

This clone was seen a single time. This chain connects TRBV5-6 to TRBJ2-1; D is possibly TRBD1 (5 bases). This CDR3 spans 17 amino acids. Germline values: CDR1 SGHDT, CDR2 YYEEEE. Trimming took 4 bases from V and 0 from J, leaving 17 bases between them. The CDR3 here is CASSRAVGAGSYNEQFF. The CDR3 DNA sequence: TGTGCCAGCAGCCGGGCGGTAGGGGCTGGCTCCTACAATGAGCAGTTCTTC.

This clone was found once. This chain joins TRBV24-1 and TRBJ2-1; D is unclear. The germline V gene encodes CDR1 KGHDR and CDR2 SFDVKD. The CDR3 covers 12 residues. V dropped 3 bases and J dropped 8 bases, with 7 bases sitting between them. The CDR3 here is CATSDRVDEQFF. The CDR3 DNA reads as TGTGCCACCAGTGATCGGGTCGATGAGCAGTTCTTC.

This chain joins TRBV19 and TRBJ2-5; D possibly corresponds to TRBD2 (5 bases). Germline V gene sequence: CDR1 LNHDA, CDR2 SQIVND (reference sequence). This CDR3 contains 13 residues. V dropped 4 bases and J dropped 2 bases, with 8 bases sitting between them. As DNA, the CDR3 is TGTGCCAGTAGTAAGAGGACTCAAGAGACCCAGTACTTC. This codes for CASSKRTQETQYF. The full variable domain, with the rest looked up from reference TRBV19 and TRBJ2-5, is DGGITQSPKYLFRKEGQNVTLSCEQNLNHDAMYWYRQDPGQGLRLIYYSQIVNDFQKGDIAEGYSVSREKKESFPLTVTSAQKNPTAFYLCASSKRTQETQYFGPGTRLLVL.

The chain couples TRBV24-1 to TRBJ2-5; 8 bases line up with TRBD1. The trim removed 2 bases at V and 5 bases at J, leaving 9 bases unmatched. Germline V gene data show CDR1 as KGHDR and CDR2 as SFDVKD. The CDR3 totals 16 residues. DNA of the CDR3: TGTGCCACCAGTGATTCCGGGACAGGTATCGGGGAGACCCAGTACTTC. This codes for CATSDSGTGIGETQYF.

V usage is TRBV5-6 and J usage is TRBJ2-7; 11 bases map to TRBD1. Germline V gene data show CDR1 as SGHDT and CDR2 as YYEEEE. V trimming: 2 bases; J trimming: 4 bases; junction bases outside the gene matches: 5. This CDR3 contains 15 residues. CDR3 bases: TGTGCCAGCAGCTTCCTCGGGACAGGGGGTTACGAGCAGTACTTC. This encodes CASSFLGTGGYEQYF.

This chain uses TRBV3-1 (or the pseudogene TRBV3-2) with TRBJ2-1, with 12 bases fitting TRBD2. Germline V gene data show CDR1 as LGHDT and CDR2 as YNNKEL (reference sequence). After removal of 4 bases from V and 5 bases from J, the junction contained 3 bases not matched to a gene. CDR3 length equals 15 residues. This CDR3 reads CASSPTSGGHNEQFF. The CDR3 DNA follows: TGTGCCAGCAGCCCCACTAGCGGGGGGCACAATGAGCAGTTCTTC.

CDR3 sequence reads: CAWSGGHELIALHF. DNA for the CDR3: TGTGCCTGGAGCGGTGGACACGAGCTCATAGCCCTCCACTTT. The chain combines TRBV30 with TRBJ1-6; possibly TRBD1 for D (5 bases). V was clipped by 3 bases and J by 14 bases, with 20 bases between them. There are 14 residues in the CDR3. Germline V gene data show CDR1 as GTSNPN and CDR2 as SVGIG (reference sequence).

V and J are TRBV23-1 and TRBJ1-1, with 7 bases that match TRBD1. TRBV23-1 is treated as an ORF (open reading frame) with a function not yet certain. V was pared by 2 bases and J by 13 bases, with 10 bases of the junction left unmatched. This CDR3 is 13 amino acids long. The CDR3 coding sequence is TGCGCCAGCAGTCAAGGGTTGGGACAGCACGGTTTCTTT. Translated: CASSQGLGQHGFF.

This chain connects TRBV24-1 to TRBJ2-6; D remains unclear. CDR1 KGHDR and CDR2 SFDVKD come from the germline V gene. Trimming took off 5 bases at V and 0 bases at J, with 10 bases between the two ends. This CDR3 contains 16 residues. The CDR3 is CATSGDPYSGANVLTF. CDR3 DNA sequence: TGTGCCACCAGTGGAGATCCCTACTCTGGGGCCAACGTCCTGACTTTC.

J is TRBJ1-2 and V is TRBV2; D is perhaps TRBD1 (6 bases). The length of the CDR3 is 17 residues. V gave up 8 bases and J gave up 3 bases, with 25 bases separating them. The V gene's germline CDR1 is SNHLY and CDR2 FYNNEI. The CDR3 sequence is CASPRKGQRTIYYGYTF. The CDR3 DNA is TGTGCCAGCCCCCGAAAAGGACAGCGAACCATATACTATGGCTACACCTTC.

This chain links TRBV30 with TRBJ1-2; D is uncertain. The V end lost 2 bases, the J end lost 3 bases, and 7 bases lay between the germline ends. CDR1 and CDR2 from the germline V gene are GTSNPN and SVGIG (reference sequence). This CDR3 region has 12 residues. The CDR3 here is CAWSTEDYGYTF. CDR3 nucleotide sequence: TGTGCCTGGAGTACCGAGGACTATGGCTACACCTTC.

The chain has TRBV7-8 and TRBJ1-2, with 7 positions matching TRBD1. CDR3 length equals 14 residues. Per the germline V gene, CDR1 is SGHVS and CDR2 is FQNEAQ. J gave up 2 bases and V 4 bases, and 4 bases lay outside the gene matches. CDR3 nucleotide sequence: TGTGCCAGCAGCTGGACAGGTCAGAACTATGGCTACACCTTC. The encoded protein is CASSWTGQNYGYTF.

The chain is built from TRBV7-3 and TRBJ2-5; D might be TRBD2 (6 bases). The germline CDR1 and CDR2 sequences are SGHTA and FQGTGA. The CDR3 extends over 15 amino acids. V lost 3 bases to trimming and J lost 5 bases, with 16 bases between them. In DNA form, the CDR3 reads TGTGCCAGCAGCTTCTACGCAGGAGGGATTGAGACCCAGTACTTC. This gives the protein CASSFYAGGIETQYF.

In this sample, this clone turned up once. This chain connects TRBV5-1 to TRBJ2-1; maybe TRBD2 (6 bases). The V gene's germline CDR1 is SGHRS and CDR2 YFSETQ. The CDR3 extends over 15 amino acids. V was trimmed by 0 bases and J by 8 bases, leaving 15 bases between them. CDR3 loop: CASSLGDSPGDEQFF. The CDR3 nucleotides read TGCGCCAGCAGCTTGGGGGACTCCCCTGGGGATGAGCAGTTCTTC.

The rearrangement links TRBV29-1 to TRBJ2-1; 8 nucleotides agree with TRBD1. The V gene's germline CDR1 is SQVTM and CDR2 ANQGSEA. This CDR3 region has 15 residues. V dropped 7 bases and J dropped 4; count of bases not matched to a gene: 12. CDR3 DNA sequence: TGCAGCGCTGGATCAGGGGGCTCCGTTTACAATGAGCAGTTCTTC. The encoded protein is CSAGSGGSVYNEQFF.

The gene calls are TRBV4-1 and TRBJ2-7; 9 nucleotides line up with TRBD1. Germline V gene data show CDR1 as MGHRA and CDR2 as YSYEKL. The CDR3 runs to 16 residues. Trimming at V came to 4 bases and at J to 5 bases, leaving 12 bases not matched to a gene. The CDR3 protein is CASSLMGQGFVDEQYF. CDR3 in DNA: TGCGCCAGCAGCCTGATGGGACAGGGTTTCGTCGACGAGCAGTACTTC.

A word on this clone: The junction departs from the called germline gene at one end, perhaps through a read error. The gene calls are TRBV3-1 (or the pseudogene TRBV3-2) and TRBJ1-2; D possibly corresponds to TRBD1 (6 bases). Germline CDR1 is LGHDT and CDR2 is YNNKEL (reference sequence). The length of the CDR3 is 11 residues. CDR3 region: CASSQDRGHSF. CDR3 coding DNA: TGTGCCAGCAGCCAAGATAGGGGACACTCCTTC.

This chain connects TRBV7-6 to TRBJ1-4; TRBD1 might be the D (6 bases). Germline V gene lookup returns CDR1 SGHVS and CDR2 FNYEAQ. This CDR3 is 19 amino acids long. V lost 1 base and J 0 bases, leaving 18 bases between the germline ends. For the CDR3, the DNA is TGTGCCAGCAGCTTAGTATCGGACAGTGAACTTTCAACTAATGAAAAACTGTTTTTT. Translation: CASSLVSDSELSTNEKLFF.

V gene TRBV21-1 combines with J gene TRBJ1-2; TRBD1, the table's D call, was not compared with the DNA. TRBV21-1 is a documented pseudogene. This CDR3 spans 16 amino acids. Here the CDR3 reads CASSKGPGASNYGYTF. Here the CDR3 DNA reads TGTGCCAGCAGCAAAGGTCCAGGGGCTTCGAACTATGGCTACACCTTC.

The chain links TRBV7-9 to TRBJ1-5; D is ambiguous. Germline V CDR1 and CDR2: SEHNR, FQNEAQ (reference sequence). The CDR3 has 14 residues. V lost 1 base and J lost 7, with 11 bases in between. The CDR3 region has the DNA TGTGCCAGCAGCTTAGGCGGGTTGGGCCAGCCCCAGCATTTT. The encoded protein is CASSLGGLGQPQHF.

This chain connects TRBV5-1 to TRBJ2-5, with D perhaps TRBD2 (5 bases). Germline CDR1 is SGHRS and CDR2 is YFSETQ. Trimming pared 0 bases from V and 4 bases from J, leaving 10 bases between. The CDR3 contains 14 residues. The CDR3 reads CASSLEAGVETQYF. In DNA, the CDR3 is TGCGCCAGCAGCTTGGAAGCCGGGGTAGAGACCCAGTACTTC.

This clone was counted many times. The chain links TRBV19 to TRBJ2-2; 9 bases align to TRBD2. V was clipped by 7 bases and J by 4 bases; unmatched bases: 10. Germline CDR1 LNHDA, CDR2 SQIVND (reference sequence). The CDR3 loop spans 16 amino acids. The CDR3: CASNTGAGGITGELFF. The CDR3 nucleotides are TGTGCCAGTAACACTGGCGCGGGGGGGATCACCGGGGAGCTGTTTTTT.